The sequence of this TCR beta chain was determined in a study of shared clonotypes between healthy human individuals (dated by TCRdb to the early 2020s). A note on the overall study: A couple of women and a few men aged 18 to 49 years were included in the cohort. For each donor, three plates each were used for CD4 naive and CD4 memory, two plates were used for CD8 naive, and one plate was used for CD8 memory. The study deeply sequenced blood TCR repertoires of roughly five healthy adults to estimate repertoire size and the extent of clonotype sharing between individuals. Libraries were prepared and TCR repertoires were sequenced by different laboratories using diverse techniques, in order to increase sequencing depth and limit assay-specific biases. Each donor's leukapheresis produced roughly between roughly 0.94 and 9.5 billion PBMCs. General study outcomes and caveats: Across four donors, around 5% of naive CD4, roughly 3.8% of naive CD8, 2.3% of memory CD4, and 0.4% of memory CD8 clonotypes were shared. Compared with non-shared clonotypes, the clonotypes found in all four sorted-subset donors had higher generation probabilities. Because the study included only a small number of donors, the genetic and exposure-history diversity represented was limited. Incomplete sequencing was indicated by rarefaction of sorted-subset datasets, despite the large sequencing depth. Naive subsets generally had larger estimated clonotype richness than memory subsets. Pairwise subsampling indicated that sequencing depth was expected to affect the degree of clonotype sharing among donors. Sampling was limited to blood, and TCR repertoires in tissue likely differ from TCR repertoires in blood.

As for this clone: This clone's antigen is unknown. Per-base qualities were not stored, and no clone one base away is much larger.

Using the deep immunoSEQ assay, TCR CDR3 regions were amplified from genomic DNA by multiplex PCR. Extracted genomic DNA from each cell subset was distributed evenly across all wells of several immunoSEQ 96-well plates, and each plate was treated as a replicate. For sorted subsets, about 220 ng of genomic DNA, equivalent to 25,000 to 35,000 T cell genomes, went into each replicate PCR. The purified libraries were quantified using a Qubit 3.0 fluorometer, sized with a Bioanalyzer 2100, and then quantified again using the KAPA Library Quantification kit. Every immunoSEQ 96-well plate was sequenced on a separate single-read 150-cycle Illumina NextSeq 550 flow cell. The paper's processing steps were these. Because the immunoSEQ output held only junctional sequences and lacked quality scores, the filtering could not match the filtering applied to full-length reads. Sequences were annotated with PyIR, a Python wrapper for IgBLAST v1.9, and V/J genes and CDR3 were assigned using IMGT germline references. Any read was removed if the V/J assignment was weak (E-value above 1e-6), the CDR3 was missing, or the read contained stop codons, out-of-frame junctions, or ambiguous translated residues. A V3J clonotype was defined by an identical inferred V gene, J gene, and CDR3 amino acid sequence. Percentage overlap between repertoires was computed as shared unique clonotypes divided by the size of the smaller repertoire. Three approaches were used to assess repertoire richness: RTK rarefaction, the Chao1 estimator, and Recon v2.1 estimates of unobserved clonotypes. For all TCRbeta clonotypes obtained by the gDNA method from four donors, generation probabilities were computed with OLGA. Not all clones reach the TCRdb copy of this immuneACCESS table, which keeps in-frame sequences only. Checked studies attribute under half of the gap to unresolved V genes and leave the rest unexplained. From that table come the V and J calls and clone size; the DNA was used to work out D and trimming. For this sample there are hundreds of thousands of clones; around two thirds appear just once. The ten top clones hold 1.5% to 2% of the sample.

The donors were healthy, HIV-negative adults who had no recently reported acute infections or vaccinations. Every donor was a Caucasian adult residing in Nashville, Tennessee, USA. Magnetic negative selection was used to enrich CD4+ T cells, after which naive cells were positively selected on CD45RA and the negative fraction became the memory subset. Blood was collected by leukapheresis, and PBMCs were isolated by Ficoll-Histopaque density gradient centrifugation and then cryopreserved in liquid nitrogen vapor phase. Purity and quantity of every magnetically sorted T cell population were checked by analytical flow cytometry. From each sorted fraction, genomic DNA was isolated and quantified by UV absorbance on a Nanodrop 2000c. The germline V gene provides CDR1 MGHRA and CDR2 YSYEKL. V was cut back by 1 base and J by 8 bases, leaving a gap of 14 bases between them. The CDR3 numbers 14 residues from cysteine through phenylalanine. CDR3 DNA only is kept here, 42 bases in frame from base 1.

The sequenced material came from memory CD4+ T cells sorted from blood. The intended sense of this specimen's cell subset or site label: CD45RA-negative fraction. The sequence was collected from a woman between 25 and 40 years old in good health. The chain uses TRBV4-1 and TRBJ1-1, with an unclear D gene assignment. CDR3 sequence: CASSQVGGLTEAFF. The DNA reads as follows: TGCGCCAGCAGCCAAGTCGGAGGGCTTACAGAAGCTTTCTTT.